This T cell receptor (beta chain) is from a study of T-cell reconstitution after alpha-beta-depleted transplantation in children. The CDR3 sequence is 10 residues long. Trimming removed 9 bases from V and 5 bases from J, with 7 bases in between. Germline V gives CDR1 SNHLY, CDR2 FYNNEI. The TCRbeta library was prepared with unique molecular identifiers. TCRdb called the PCR reads again in MiXCR, with one record for every CDR3 protein. The table lists about 480,000 distinct CDR3 sequences, roughly an eighth of them singletons. The sample was PBMCs from the stem cell graft donor, taken from the stem cell graft. The chain links TRBV2 to TRBJ2-5; D is uncertain. This receptor was identified in a human donor who donated a stem cell graft to a child with combined immunodeficiency. The CDR3 DNA reads as TGTGCCAGTGTTCTGGAGACCCAGTACTTC. Its protein is CASVLETQYF.